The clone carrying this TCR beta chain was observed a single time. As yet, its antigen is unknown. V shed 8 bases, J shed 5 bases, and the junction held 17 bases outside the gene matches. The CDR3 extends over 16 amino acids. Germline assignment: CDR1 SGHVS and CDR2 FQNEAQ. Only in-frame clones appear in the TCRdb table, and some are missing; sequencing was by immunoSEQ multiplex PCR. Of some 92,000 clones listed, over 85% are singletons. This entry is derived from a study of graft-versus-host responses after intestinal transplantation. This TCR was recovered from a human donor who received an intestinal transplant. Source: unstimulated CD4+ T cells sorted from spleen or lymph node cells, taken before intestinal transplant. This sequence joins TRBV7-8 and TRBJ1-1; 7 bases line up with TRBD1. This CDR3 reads CASRSRPDRSSTEAFF. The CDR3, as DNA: TGTGCCAGCCGAAGCCGACCGGACAGGAGCTCTACTGAAGCTTTCTTT.